This TCR beta chain was captured by sequencing in a study of T cell repertoires in cytomegalovirus infection. Overall study: Peptides in the study included HLA-C-restricted and HLA-B-restricted CMV epitopes. Public TCR beta signatures provided an indication of both CMV infection and a matching HLA type.

Concerning this clonotype itself: Its antigen is still unknown.

TCRdb independently ran MiXCR on the reads; one entry per CDR3 protein. The table has hundreds of thousands of distinct CDR3 sequences, roughly 43% seen once. Whole-study findings and limits: HLA-C-restricted CMV-specific TCR beta clonotypes prevailed in the ex vivo response.

This CDR3 has 14 amino acids. The germline gives CDR1 SGHAT, CDR2 FQNNGV. Trimming pared 2 bases from V and 0 bases from J, leaving 8 bases between. The sequence was obtained from a human donor in good health (CMV status not recorded). Some clones in this sample may be carry-over from other donors' samples. The starting material was cultured PBMCs, obtained from culture after CMV antigen stimulation. The chain is built from TRBV11-2 and TRBJ2-7; no reliable D call. CDR3 sequence: CASSLQPFSYEQYF. The CDR3 region has the DNA TGTGCCAGCAGCTTACAACCCTTCTCCTACGAGCAGTACTTC.